The T cell receptor beta chain described here comes from a study of shared clonotypes between healthy human individuals. Produced via immunoSEQ multiplex PCR; TCRdb's table is partial and in-frame only. This sample has some 2,100,000 clones; around 95% occur once, and the top ten carry 0.13%. CDR3 length: 15 amino acids. Germline CDR1 reads SGHRS; CDR2 reads YFSETQ. After removal of 4 bases from V and 2 bases from J, the junction contained 8 bases not matched to a gene. The rearrangement joins TRBV5-1 to TRBJ2-7; 8 bases map to TRBD1. The sample consisted of naive CD4+ T cells sorted from blood. Noted subset: CD45RA+ positively selected. This clonotype was obtained from a man younger than 35 in good health. CDR3 sequence reads: CASSQDRALPYEQYF. The CDR3 region has the DNA TGCGCCAGCAGCCAGGACAGGGCCTTACCCTACGAGCAGTACTTC.